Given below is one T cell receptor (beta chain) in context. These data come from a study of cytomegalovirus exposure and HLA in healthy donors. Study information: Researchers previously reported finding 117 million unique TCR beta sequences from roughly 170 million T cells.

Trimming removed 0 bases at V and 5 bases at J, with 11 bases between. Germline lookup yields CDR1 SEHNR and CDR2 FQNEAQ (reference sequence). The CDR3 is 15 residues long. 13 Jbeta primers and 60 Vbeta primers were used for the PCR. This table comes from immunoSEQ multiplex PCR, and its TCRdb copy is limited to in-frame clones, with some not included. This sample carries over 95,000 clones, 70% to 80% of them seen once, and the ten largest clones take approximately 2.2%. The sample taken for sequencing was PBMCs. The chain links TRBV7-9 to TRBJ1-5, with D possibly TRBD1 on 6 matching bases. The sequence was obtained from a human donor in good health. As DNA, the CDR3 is TGTGCCAGCAGCTTAGCGGGGGCAGGGGATCAGCCCCAGCATTTT. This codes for CASSLAGAGDQPQHF.